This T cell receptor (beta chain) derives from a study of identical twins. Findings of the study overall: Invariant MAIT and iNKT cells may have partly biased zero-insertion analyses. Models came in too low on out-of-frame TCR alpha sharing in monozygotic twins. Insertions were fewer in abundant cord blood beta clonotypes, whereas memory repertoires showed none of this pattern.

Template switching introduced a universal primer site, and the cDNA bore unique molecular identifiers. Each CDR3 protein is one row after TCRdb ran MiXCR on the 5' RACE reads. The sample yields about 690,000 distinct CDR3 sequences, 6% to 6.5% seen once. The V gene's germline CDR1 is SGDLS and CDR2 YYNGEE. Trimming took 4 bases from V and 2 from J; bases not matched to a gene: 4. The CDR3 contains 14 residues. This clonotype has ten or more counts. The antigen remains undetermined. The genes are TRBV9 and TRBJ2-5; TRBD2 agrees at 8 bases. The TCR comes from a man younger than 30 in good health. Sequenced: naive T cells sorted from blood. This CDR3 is CASSSGLAQETQYF. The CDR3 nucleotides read TGTGCCAGCAGCTCCGGACTAGCTCAAGAGACCCAGTACTTC.